This TCR beta chain appears in the sequencing data of a study of early T cells in non-severe SARS-CoV-2 infection. Study context: RNA in bulk from unsorted whole blood was sequenced, and chains were unpaired.

Study-wide findings and caveats: Database matching using VDJdb favored anti-spike CD8 responses, with private and CD4 specificities left missing.

Attachment of unique molecular identifiers to individual cDNA molecules was performed. From the 5' RACE reads, TCRdb called clonotypes with MiXCR, one entry per CDR3 protein. The data contain about 20,000 distinct CDR3 sequences, approximately 5.8% of them singletons. In its sample, this clonotype was seen many times. Its antigen remains unidentified. The germline CDR1 and CDR2 sequences are DFQATT and SNEGSKA (reference sequence). This CDR3 comprises 13 residues. Germline trimming cut 1 base from V and 2 bases from J; bases unmatched to any gene: 2. The source is an adult who was a healthcare worker with PCR-confirmed SARS-CoV-2 infection or an uninfected control (not recorded which). The V and J genes are TRBV20-1 and TRBJ2-7, with TRBD1 matching over 7 bases. Sample: whole blood, taken at baseline. For the CDR3, the DNA is TGCAGTGCTAGAGGGGACAGAGCCTACGAGCAGTACTTC. The encoded protein is CSARGDRAYEQYF.